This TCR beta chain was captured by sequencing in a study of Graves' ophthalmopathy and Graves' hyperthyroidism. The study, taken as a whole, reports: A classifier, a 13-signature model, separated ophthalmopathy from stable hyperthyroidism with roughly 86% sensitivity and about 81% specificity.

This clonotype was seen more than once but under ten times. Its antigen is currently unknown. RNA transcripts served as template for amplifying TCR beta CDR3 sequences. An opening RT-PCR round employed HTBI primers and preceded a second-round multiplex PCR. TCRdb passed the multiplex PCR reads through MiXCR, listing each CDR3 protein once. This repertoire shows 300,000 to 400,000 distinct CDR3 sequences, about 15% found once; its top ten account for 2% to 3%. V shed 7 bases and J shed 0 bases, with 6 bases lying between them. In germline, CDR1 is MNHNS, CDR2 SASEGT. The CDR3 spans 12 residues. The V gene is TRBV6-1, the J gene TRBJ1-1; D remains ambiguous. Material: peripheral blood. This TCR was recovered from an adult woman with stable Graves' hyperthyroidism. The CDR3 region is CASITMNTEAFF. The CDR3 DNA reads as TGTGCCAGCATAACCATGAACACTGAAGCTTTCTTT.